This TCR beta chain appears in the sequencing data of a study of blood T cell repertoires in COVID-19 (dated by TCRdb to the early 2020s). At the level of the whole study: Samples from collaborators originated in the United States, Italy and Spain and spanned both the acute and convalescent phases of COVID-19. The prospective study material was composed of cDNA or gDNA derived from T cells, B-cell-depleted T cells, or PBMCs. Subjects who had been exposed to COVID-19, were actively infected with it, or had recovered from it provided the deeply sampled blood TCRbeta repertoires that made up the dataset. The repertoires were released in a freely available public database meant as a resource for research on the immune response to SARS-CoV-2. Samples were obtained from the ongoing ImmuneRACE study (first 160 participants) and from 1,254 subjects provided by 6 global collaborators. A de-identified subject ID, COVID-19 status, age in years and sex were almost always included in the sample metadata. Where available, HLA class I and class II types were taken from metadata supplied by the sample provider and were not determined by assay-based typing. Points the paper makes about the study in general: The quantity of clinical and demographic metadata differed by source and by participant and was supplied without curation.

The CDR3 starts with the cysteine, ends with the phenylalanine, and has 13 residues. Just CDR3 DNA is preserved here, 39 bases in frame from base 1. The germline ends are 8 bases apart after V is trimmed by 1 base and J by 7 bases. The germline V gene provides CDR1 MNHEY and CDR2 SVGAGI. One collaborating source in Seattle enrolled patients while the patients were actively infected and followed the patients over time throughout the course of disease. Whole blood was collected in K2EDTA tubes by collaborating institutions according to the institutions' own protocols. For TCRbeta analysis, collaborators shipped samples as frozen whole blood, isolated PBMCs, or DNA extracted from either of those sample types. Worth noting for this clone: The antigen it recognizes is unknown. Per-base quality was not reported, and no clone a single base away is much larger than it.

TCRbeta CDR3 regions were amplified from genomic DNA by means of the immunoSEQ Assay, a bias-controlled multiplex PCR. The source study handled its data this way. Within the assay, amplification of reference gene primers was used to estimate how many nucleated cells each sample contained. Sequence reads were collapsed and filtered to measure the absolute abundance of every unique TCRbeta CDR3 rearrangement. For each sample, productive Simpson clonality was calculated by taking the square root of Simpson's diversity index across productive rearrangements. Not all clones reach the TCRdb copy of this immuneACCESS table, which keeps in-frame sequences only. Checked studies attribute under half of the gap to unresolved V genes and leave the rest unexplained. From that table come the V and J calls and clone size; the DNA was used to work out D and trimming. A total of fewer than 300,000 clones appear in this sample, 70% to 90% of them only once. Clones ranked in the top ten supply 11% of the sample.

The origin of this receptor is a man in his fifties or sixties with COVID-19, enrolled during active disease. The sequenced sample was peripheral blood. The chain employs TRBV6-5 and TRBJ2-1, with TRBD1 tentatively as D gene (6 bases match). DNA sequence: TGTGCCAGCAGTTACTGGGGGCGGAATGAGCAGTTCTTC. Its protein reads: CASSYWGRNEQFF.